A selection of T cell receptor beta chains follows, all from one sample in a study of shared clonotypes between healthy human individuals. The method was immunoSEQ multiplex PCR; TCRdb's version includes in-frame clones alone and lacks a portion of them. This table holds some 480,000 clones, 70% to 85% found once. Material for sequencing was PBMCs. These receptors were taken from a woman in her 40s in good health. Some clones in this sample may be carry-over from other donors' samples. The CDR3 runs from the conserved cysteine through the conserved F or W. A D gene is named only where the DNA matches it firmly. Rows may omit the clone size; those that give it use once, few, many or a size class.

J,D,size,V,CDR3,DNA
TRBJ1-1,TRBD1,NA,TRBV30,CAWTRTGHTEAFF,TGTGCCTGGACTCGGACAGGGCACACTGAAGCTTTCTTT
TRBJ1-1,NA,NA,TRBV10-2,CASRGGGTEAFF,TGCGCCAGCAGAGGGGGTGGGACAGAAGCTTTCTTT
TRBJ1-3,NA,NA,TRBV5-6,CASSLQAVAWDTIYF,TGTGCCAGCAGCTTGCAGGCAGTCGCGTGGGACACCATATATTTT
TRBJ2-7,NA,NA,TRBV19,CASSFRGQPYEQYF,TGTGCCAGTAGCTTCCGCGGACAGCCCTACGAGCAGTACTTC
TRBJ1-1,NA,NA,TRBV4-2,CASSPGGGESEAFF,TGTGCCAGCAGCCCAGGCGGAGGGGAATCTGAAGCTTTCTTT
TRBJ2-7,NA,NA,TRBV28,CASSFGGHEQYF,TGTGCCAGCAGTTTCGGGGGGCACGAGCAGTACTTC
TRBJ2-3,NA,NA,TRBV7-2,CASSLAHHRTDTQYF,TGTGCCAGCAGCTTAGCTCACCACCGCACAGATACGCAGTATTTT
TRBJ1-1,TRBD1,NA,TRBV6-1,CASRATGRDTEAFF,TGTGCCAGCAGAGCGACAGGGAGGGACACTGAAGCTTTCTTT
TRBJ1-4,NA,few,TRBV5-6,CASSLHIGINEKLFF,TGTGCCAGCAGCCTCCACATCGGGATTAATGAAAAACTGTTTTTT
TRBJ2-1,TRBD2,NA,TRBV5-1,CASSPGRLAGTNEQFF,TGCGCCAGCAGCCCCGGAAGGCTAGCGGGGACCAATGAGCAGTTCTTC
TRBJ2-2,NA,NA,TRBV11-2,CASSLSRAGTGELFF,TGTGCCAGCAGCTTATCCAGGGCCGGAACCGGGGAGCTGTTTTTT
TRBJ2-3,NA,many,TRBV29-1,CSVEGGRWAGRDTQYF,TGCAGCGTTGAAGGTGGACGTTGGGCAGGGAGGGATACGCAGTATTTT
TRBJ1-4,NA,NA,TRBV27,CASSLDRHVTNEKLFF,TGTGCCAGCAGCCTTGACAGGCACGTAACTAATGAAAAACTGTTTTTT
TRBJ2-7,TRBD2,NA,TRBV7-3,CASSLGAGGTYEQYF,TGTGCCAGCAGCTTAGGGGCCGGGGGGACCTACGAGCAGTACTTC
TRBJ2-3,NA,NA,TRBV7-2,CASSLVGASSTDTQYF,TGTGCCAGCAGCCTCGTGGGCGCCTCTAGCACAGATACGCAGTATTTT
TRBJ2-4,NA,NA,TRBV6-5,CAPRHPPLAKNIQYF,TGTGCCCCACGACACCCACCCCTAGCCAAAAACATTCAGTACTTC
TRBJ2-1,TRBD2,NA,TRBV30,CAWSVLAGNHNEQFF,TGTGCCTGGAGTGTACTAGCGGGGAACCACAACGAGCAGTTCTTC
TRBJ2-7,TRBD2,few,TRBV29-1,CSVDLASGSPYEQYF,TGCAGCGTTGATTTGGCTAGCGGGAGCCCCTACGAGCAGTACTTC
TRBJ2-1,NA,NA,TRBV7-2,CASSPMVREWTNEQFF,TGTGCCAGCAGCCCAATGGTGAGGGAGTGGACGAATGAGCAGTTCTTC
TRBJ1-2,NA,NA,TRBV2,CASSGDNQDYGYTF,TGTGCCAGCAGTGGGGACAACCAAGACTATGGCTACACCTTC
TRBJ2-1,NA,once,TRBV15,CATSRDLDRTYNEQFF,TGTGCCACCAGCAGAGATCTAGACAGGACATACAATGAGCAGTTCTTC
TRBJ2-3,TRBD2,NA,TRBV5-1,CASSLAPTSGTDTQYF,TGCGCCAGCAGCTTGGCCCCCACTAGCGGCACAGATACGCAGTATTTT
TRBJ2-1,TRBD1,NA,TRBV10-3,CATAPRTGTYNEQFF,TGTGCCACCGCGCCCAGGACAGGAACCTACAATGAGCAGTTCTTC
TRBJ1-3,NA,NA,TRBV5-5,CASSLDIGNTIYF,TGTGCCAGCAGCTTGGATATCGGAAACACCATATATTTT
TRBJ2-3,NA,NA,TRBV18,CASSPRGWTDTQYF,TGTGCCAGCTCACCACGAGGGTGGACAGATACGCAGTATTTT
TRBJ2-7,NA,once,TRBV5-1,CASSFSPGLGSYEQYF,TGCGCCAGCAGTTTCTCGCCGGGACTGGGTAGTTACGAGCAGTACTTC